One and the same sample provided the 27 T cell receptor beta chains below, sequenced in a study of prognosis after radiotherapy for stage I lung cancer. Two-round multiplex PCR on genomic DNA was the method by which TCR beta CDR3 was amplified. Primers specific to each TRBV and TRBJ gene were used in first-round PCR. TCRdb recomputed calls from the multiplex PCR reads with MiXCR, one row per CDR3 protein. The top ten clones hold 62% of a sample with 23,000 or so distinct CDR3 sequences, about 34% of them seen once. This sample comprised PBMCs, obtained before or after stereotactic body radiation therapy (not recorded which). These receptors were taken from a donor of 50 years or more with non-small cell lung cancer.

J is TRBJ1-1 and V is TRBV30; 7 bases line up with TRBD1. The V gene's germline CDR1 is GTSNPN and CDR2 SVGIG (reference sequence). There are 13 residues in the CDR3. V shed 1 base, J shed 4 bases, and the junction held 3 bases outside the gene matches. In DNA form, the CDR3 reads TGTGCCTGGAGTGGAGGGGGCATCACTGAAGCTTTCTTT. Its protein product is CAWSGGGITEAFF.

In its sample, this clonotype was seen many times. The J gene is TRBJ2-6, the V gene TRBV6-1, with 7 bases aligning to TRBD1. With V trimmed by 8 bases and J by 2 bases, 6 bases remained unmatched. Germline V CDR1 and CDR2: MNHNS, SASEGT. This CDR3 contains 15 residues. CDR3 nucleotides: TGTGCCAGCCGAGGCCAGGGGGCTGGGGCCAACGTCCTGACTTTC. Amino acid sequence: CASRGQGAGANVLTF.

This clonotype is a singleton in its sample. V and J are TRBV5-1 and TRBJ1-1; 11 nucleotides agree with TRBD1. The CDR3 covers 16 residues. The junction had 2 bases not matched to a gene; V was cut back by 0 bases and J by 1 base. Per the germline V gene, CDR1 is SGHRS and CDR2 is YFSETQ. CDR3 coding DNA: TGCGCCAGCAGCTTGGAAGGGACAGGGGGGAACACTGAAGCTTTCTTT. It translates to CASSLEGTGGNTEAFF.

This clonotype occurred a few times. This chain links TRBV29-1 with TRBJ1-1; TRBD1 matches 7 bases. Germline CDR1 reads SQVTM; CDR2 reads ANQGSEA. V shed 4 bases, J shed 6 bases, and the junction held 11 bases outside the gene matches. The CDR3 is 14 amino acids. CDR3 protein: CSVVWRQGGSEAFF. CDR3 bases: TGCAGCGTTGTGTGGAGACAGGGAGGGTCTGAAGCTTTCTTT.

The genes are TRBV7-9 and TRBJ1-4; unclear D gene. The CDR3 runs 14 residues. V lost 1 base and J 3 bases, leaving 6 bases between the germline ends. Germline lookup yields CDR1 SEHNR and CDR2 FQNEAQ (reference sequence). CDR3 DNA: TGTGCCAGCAGCTTAGATACAGCTAATGAAAAACTGTTTTTT. Translating it yields CASSLDTANEKLFF.

The J gene is TRBJ2-7, the V gene TRBV3-1; 10 bases are shared with TRBD1. This CDR3 is 17 amino acids long. Germline CDR1 reads LGHDT; CDR2 reads YNNKEL (reference sequence). Losses at the gene ends were 0 bases for V and 4 bases for J; bases not matched to a gene: 9. CDR3 residues: CASSQDPRDRGYYEQYF. The CDR3 DNA reads TGTGCCAGCAGCCAAGACCCCCGGGACAGGGGTTATTACGAGCAGTACTTC.

This clonotype was seen at least ten times. This chain links TRBV24-1 with TRBJ2-1, with D possibly TRBD1 on 6 matching bases. Trimming stripped 4 bases from V and 4 bases from J, with 16 bases between. The CDR3 loop spans 16 amino acids. The germline V gene has CDR1 KGHDR and CDR2 SFDVKD. The CDR3 reads CATSETGRQAYNEQFF. The CDR3 DNA reads as TGTGCCACCAGTGAGACGGGGCGACAGGCTTACAATGAGCAGTTCTTC.

Many counts were recorded for this clonotype. The chain has TRBV20-1 and TRBJ2-2, with 10 bases fitting TRBD1. Per germline, CDR1 DFQATT and CDR2 SNEGSKA (reference sequence). The CDR3 spans 15 residues. Trimming at V came to 3 bases and at J to 6 bases, leaving 7 bases not matched to a gene. CDR3 sequence: CSASMGQGRSGELFF. The CDR3 region has the DNA TGCAGTGCTAGTATGGGACAGGGGAGGTCCGGGGAGCTGTTTTTT.

CDR3 sequence: CASSDGGEGISGANVLTF. The CDR3, as DNA: TGTGCCAGCAGTGACGGGGGAGAGGGTATCTCTGGGGCCAACGTCCTGACTTTC. The chain has TRBV6-2 or TRBV6-3 and TRBJ2-6, with D perhaps matching TRBD2 (6 bases). Germline lookup yields CDR1 MNHEY and CDR2 SVGEGT. This CDR3 spans 18 amino acids. V lost 5 bases to trimming and J lost 0 bases, with 17 bases between them.

This clonotype was recorded a few times. V gene TRBV7-9 combines with J gene TRBJ1-1; 9 bases align to TRBD1. CDR1 is SEHNR and CDR2 is FQNEAQ in the germline V gene (reference sequence). V lost 7 bases to trimming and J lost 3 bases; unmatched junction nucleotides: 3. The CDR3 has 13 amino acids. As DNA, the CDR3 is TGTGCCAGCACCGGGACAGGGTACACTGAAGCTTTCTTT. Its protein is CASTGTGYTEAFF.

This clonotype has a count of ten or more. This chain connects TRBV12-3 or TRBV12-4 to TRBJ2-7; either TRBD1 or TRBD2 may fit D (5 bases each). This CDR3 is 13 amino acids long. Between the trimmed V and J ends, which lost 6 bases and 0 bases, there was a span of 9 bases. CDR3 amino acids: CASRGPLSYEQYF. The CDR3 nucleotides are TGTGCCAGCAGGGGACCCCTCTCCTACGAGCAGTACTTC.

This clonotype has a handful of counts. Germline is not matched at one junction end, which may reflect a read error. The chain is built from TRBV7-6 and TRBJ2-7; D unresolved. CDR3 length equals 14 residues. The V gene's germline CDR1 is SGHVS and CDR2 FNYEAQ. The DNA of the CDR3 is TGTGCCAGCAGTTTAGTGTCAGGCTCCTACGAGCAGTACTTC. Encoded protein: CASSLVSGSYEQYF.

At least ten counts were recorded for this clonotype. The chain links TRBV4-2 to TRBJ2-1; 8 bases match TRBD2. V was clipped by 7 bases and J by 8 bases; unmatched bases: 10. Germline V gives CDR1 LGHNA, CDR2 YNFKEQ. The CDR3 spans 14 residues. As DNA, the CDR3 is TGTGCCAGCAATTCTGCGGGAGGAGGGGATGAGCAGTTCTTC. Amino acids: CASNSAGGGDEQFF.

The chain has TRBV2 and TRBJ1-3; D unclear. The V and J ends lost 4 bases and 8 bases respectively, with 12 bases between them. The CDR3 spans 13 residues. Germline V CDR1 and CDR2: SNHLY, FYNNEI. The CDR3 loop reads CASSVRQLDTIYF. The DNA of the CDR3 is TGTGCCAGCAGTGTAAGGCAGTTAGACACCATATATTTT.

The gene calls are TRBV20-1 and TRBJ2-1; 10 bases line up with TRBD2. The CDR3 has 15 residues. Trimming at V came to 3 bases and at J to 10 bases, leaving 12 bases not matched to a gene. In germline, CDR1 is DFQATT, CDR2 SNEGSKA (reference sequence). The CDR3 sequence: CSASRAGGGMLEQFF. As DNA, the CDR3 is TGCAGTGCTAGTCGAGCGGGAGGGGGGATGTTGGAGCAGTTCTTC.

The chain employs TRBV19 and TRBJ2-7, with D maybe TRBD1 (6 bases). There are 16 residues in the CDR3. V was cut by 9 bases and J by 0 bases, with 21 bases left in between. Germline CDR1 LNHDA, CDR2 SQIVND (reference sequence). CDR3 residues: CARRGVDRLGSYEQYF. The CDR3, as DNA: TGTGCCAGAAGGGGCGTAGACAGGCTCGGCTCCTACGAGCAGTACTTC.

The V call is TRBV5-5, the J call TRBJ1-1; D gene uncertain. This CDR3 region has 14 residues. Germline values: CDR1 SGHKS, CDR2 YYEKEE (reference sequence). Trimming removed 0 bases at V and 1 base at J, with 7 bases between. The CDR3 loop reads CASSLGFENTEAFF. The CDR3 DNA reads as TGTGCCAGCAGCTTGGGTTTCGAGAACACTGAAGCTTTCTTT.

This clonotype was detected a few times. CDR3 region: CASSPLFPDRASPYF. In DNA, the CDR3 is TGTGCCAGCAGCCCTCTCTTCCCCGACCGGGCCAGCCCGTACTTC. V is TRBV11-3 and J is TRBJ2-4; D remains ambiguous. V was shortened by 5 bases and J by 15 bases, with 26 bases between the two germline ends. The CDR3 loop spans 15 amino acids. CDR1 is SGHNT and CDR2 is YENEEA in the germline V gene. Filled out from reference TRBV11-3 and TRBJ2-4, the complete variable domain reads EAGVVQSPRYKIIEKKQPVAFWCNPISGHNTLYWYLQNLGQGPELLIRYENEEAVDDSQLPKDRFSAERLKGVDSTLKIQPAELGDSAVYLCASSPLFPDRASPYFGAGTRLSVL.

This clonotype showed up just a few times. V is TRBV5-4 and J is TRBJ1-4; no clear D gene. CDR1 is SGHNT and CDR2 is YYREEE in the germline V gene (reference sequence). The germline V and J ends were trimmed by 4 bases and 7 bases, with 11 bases remaining between them. The CDR3 is 13 amino acids. The CDR3 is CASSPGRAEKLFF. DNA for the CDR3: TGTGCCAGCAGCCCCGGGAGGGCTGAAAAACTGTTTTTT.

The V gene is TRBV7-2, the J gene TRBJ2-7, with D hard to call. The CDR3 loop spans 14 amino acids. CDR1 is SGHTA and CDR2 is FQGNSA in the germline V gene. V dropped 5 bases and J dropped 4 bases, with 15 bases sitting between them. In DNA, the CDR3 is TGTGCCAGCAGCCCATGGGGTGGTCCGTACGAGCAGTACTTC. Its translation: CASSPWGGPYEQYF.

At least ten counts were recorded for this clonotype. The rearrangement joins TRBV5-1 to TRBJ1-6, with D unresolved. The V end was cut by 4 bases, the J end by 7 bases, with 12 bases between. Germline V lookup: CDR1 SGHRS, CDR2 YFSETQ. The CDR3 has 14 residues. CDR3 DNA sequence: TGCGCCAGCAGCCCTGGCTCGTCGAATTCACCCCTCCACTTT. Its translation: CASSPGSSNSPLHF.

In its sample, this clonotype was seen many times. V is TRBV2 and J is TRBJ2-1, with D unresolved. Per the germline V gene, CDR1 is SNHLY and CDR2 is FYNNEI. This CDR3 is built from 15 residues. Trimming stripped 7 bases from V and 3 bases from J, with 16 bases between. CDR3 nucleotides: TGTGCCAGCATGTCCACGAGATCACGCTACAATGAGCAGTTCTTC. Translation: CASMSTRSRYNEQFF.

This clonotype has ten or more counts. The chain carries TRBV24-1 and TRBJ2-1, with 10 bases matching TRBD2. The J segment lost 6 bases and the V segment lost 1 base, leaving 2 bases of the junction unmatched. CDR3 length: 15 amino acids. Germline lookup yields CDR1 KGHDR and CDR2 SFDVKD. CDR3 loop: CATSDLAGGPNEQFF. The DNA for the CDR3 is TGTGCCACCAGTGATTTAGCGGGAGGGCCCAATGAGCAGTTCTTC.

With respect to this clonotype: A read error may account for a junction end that differs from germline. The chain is built from TRBV2 and TRBJ2-7; a weak D match, TRBD1 (5 bases). CDR1 is SNHLY and CDR2 is FYNNEI in the germline V gene. The CDR3 has 15 amino acids. This chain's CDR3 is CASSEDTGSSYGQYF. CDR3 bases: TGTGCCAGCAGTGAGGACACTGGTTCTTCCTACGGGCAGTACTTC.

This clonotype was observed at least ten times. V gene TRBV20-1 combines with J gene TRBJ1-2; TRBD1 is a possible D gene (5 bases). Germline V CDR1 and CDR2: DFQATT, SNEGSKA (reference sequence). This CDR3 spans 13 amino acids. Trimming took off 2 bases at V and 6 bases at J, with 13 bases between the two ends. The CDR3 DNA follows: TGCAGTGCTAGACACCGGGGCGTAAATGGCTACACCTTC. This codes for CSARHRGVNGYTF.

CDR3 region: CAIPLGGCEQYF. CDR3 sequence (DNA): TGTGCCATCCCATTGGGGGGTTGTGAGCAGTACTTC. The chain carries TRBV12-3 or TRBV12-4 and TRBJ2-7; tentatively, D is TRBD2 (6 bases). Trimming stripped 10 bases from V and 7 bases from J, with 17 bases between. The CDR3 length is 12 residues.

This clonotype was recorded many times. This rearrangement joins TRBV20-1 to TRBJ2-7; D may match TRBD1 or TRBD2 (5 bases each). The germline V gene has CDR1 DFQATT and CDR2 SNEGSKA (reference sequence). The CDR3 contains 13 residues. Trimming left V 3 bases short and J 4 bases short, with 13 bases between. CDR3 nucleotide sequence: TGCAGTGCTAGCGGGATGTGGGGGTACGAGCAGTACTTC. Translating it yields CSASGMWGYEQYF.